This T cell receptor beta chain was obtained from a study of blood T cell repertoires in COVID-19. Study at large: Samples representing acute and convalescent COVID-19 were sourced from the United States, Italy and Spain.

Original handling: Nucleated cell counts were estimated from reference gene primer amplification. The repertoire was sequenced with immunoSEQ multiplex PCR; TCRdb's copy has only in-frame clones and lacks some. V, J and clone size reflect that table, while D and trimming were determined from the DNA. Here the sample spans about 200,000 clones, approximately 82% being singletons. This TCR derives from a human donor with acute or convalescent COVID-19. The donor label of this sample is uncertain. Sample: peripheral blood.

The DNA of the CDR3 is TGTGCCAGCAGTCCCCCCCGGGGGGAGCAGTTCTTC. Translation: CASSPPRGEQFF. This chain connects TRBV28 to TRBJ2-1; D possibly corresponds to TRBD2 (6 bases). The CDR3 extends over 12 amino acids. Trimming took off 5 bases at V and 10 bases at J, with 12 bases between the two ends. CDR1 and CDR2 (germline): MDHEN, SYDVKM.